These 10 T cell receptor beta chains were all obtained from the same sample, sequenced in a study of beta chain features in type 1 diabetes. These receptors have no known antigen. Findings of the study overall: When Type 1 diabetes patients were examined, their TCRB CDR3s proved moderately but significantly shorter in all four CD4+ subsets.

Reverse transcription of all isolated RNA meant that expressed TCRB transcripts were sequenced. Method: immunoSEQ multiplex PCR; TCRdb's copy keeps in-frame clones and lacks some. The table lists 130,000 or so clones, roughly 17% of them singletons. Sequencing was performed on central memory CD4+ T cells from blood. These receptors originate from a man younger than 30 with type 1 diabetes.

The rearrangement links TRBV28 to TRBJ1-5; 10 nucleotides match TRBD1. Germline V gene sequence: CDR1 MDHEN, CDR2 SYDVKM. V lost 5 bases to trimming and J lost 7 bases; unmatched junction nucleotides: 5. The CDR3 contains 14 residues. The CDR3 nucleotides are TGTGCCAGCAGTACCGGGACAGGGGTACAGCCCCAGCATTTT. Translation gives CASSTGTGVQPQHF.

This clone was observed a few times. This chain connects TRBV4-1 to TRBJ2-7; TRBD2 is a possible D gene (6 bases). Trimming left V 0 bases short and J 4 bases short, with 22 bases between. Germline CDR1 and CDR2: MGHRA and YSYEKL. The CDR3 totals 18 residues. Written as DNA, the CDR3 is TGCGCCAGCAGCCAAGACCATACCCCCGGGACCGGGAGTTACGAGCAGTACTTC. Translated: CASSQDHTPGTGSYEQYF.

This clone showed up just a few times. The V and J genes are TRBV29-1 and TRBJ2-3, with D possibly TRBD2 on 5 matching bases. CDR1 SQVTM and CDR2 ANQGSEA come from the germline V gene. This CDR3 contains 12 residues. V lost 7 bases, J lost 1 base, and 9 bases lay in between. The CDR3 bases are TGCAGCGGTGAGGAGGGCACAGATACGCAGTATTTT. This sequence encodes CSGEEGTDTQYF.

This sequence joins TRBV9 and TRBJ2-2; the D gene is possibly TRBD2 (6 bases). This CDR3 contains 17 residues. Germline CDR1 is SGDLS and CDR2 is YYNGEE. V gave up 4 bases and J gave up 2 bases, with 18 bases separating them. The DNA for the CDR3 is TGTGCCAGCAGCCCCTACGGCGGGGCAGGAAACACCGGGGAGCTGTTTTTT. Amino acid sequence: CASSPYGGAGNTGELFF. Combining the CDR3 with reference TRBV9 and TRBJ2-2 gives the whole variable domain DSGVTQTPKHLITATGQRVTLRCSPRSGDLSVYWYQQSLDQGLQFLIQYYNGEERAKGNILERFSAQQFPDLHSELNLSSLELGDSALYFCASSPYGGAGNTGELFFGEGSRLTVL.

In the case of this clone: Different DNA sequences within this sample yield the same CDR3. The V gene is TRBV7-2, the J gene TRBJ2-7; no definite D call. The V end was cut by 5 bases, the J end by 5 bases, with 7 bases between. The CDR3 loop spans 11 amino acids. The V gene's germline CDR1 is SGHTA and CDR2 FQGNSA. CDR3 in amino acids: CASSLRNEQYF. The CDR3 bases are TGTGCCAGCAGCCTCCGGAACGAGCAGTACTTC.

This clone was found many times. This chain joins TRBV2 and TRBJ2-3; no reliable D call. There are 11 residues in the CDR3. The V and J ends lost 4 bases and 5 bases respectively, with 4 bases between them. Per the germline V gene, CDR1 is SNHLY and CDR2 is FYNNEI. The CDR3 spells CASSGQDTQYF. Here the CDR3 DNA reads TGTGCCAGCAGTGGCCAAGATACGCAGTATTTT.

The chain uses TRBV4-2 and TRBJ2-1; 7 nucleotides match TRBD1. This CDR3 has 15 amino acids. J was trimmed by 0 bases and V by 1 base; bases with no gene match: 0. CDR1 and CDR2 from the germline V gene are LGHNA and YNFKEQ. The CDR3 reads CASSQGDSSYNEQFF. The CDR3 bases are TGTGCCAGCAGCCAAGGGGACAGCTCCTACAATGAGCAGTTCTTC.

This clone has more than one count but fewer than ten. DNA of the CDR3: TGTGCCAGCAGCTCGGACGGCGGAGGGGAGCAGTACTTC. Amino acid sequence: CASSSDGGGEQYF. V gene TRBV7-9 combines with J gene TRBJ2-7; D is possibly TRBD2 (6 bases). The CDR3 sequence is 13 residues long. The germline gives CDR1 SEHNR, CDR2 FQNEAQ (reference sequence). V lost 4 bases and J lost 7, with 14 bases in between.

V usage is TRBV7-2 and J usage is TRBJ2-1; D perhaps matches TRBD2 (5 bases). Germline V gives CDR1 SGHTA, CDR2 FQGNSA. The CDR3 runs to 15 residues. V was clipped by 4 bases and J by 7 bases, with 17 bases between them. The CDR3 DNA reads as TGTGCCAGCAGCTCCCGGGGTACCTTGTGGAATGAGCAGTTCTTC. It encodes CASSSRGTLWNEQFF.

The chain's CDR3 is CASSLAGTSNEQFF. CDR3 in DNA: TGCGCCAGCAGCTTGGCTGGGACTAGCAATGAGCAGTTCTTC. V and J are TRBV5-1 and TRBJ2-1; 8 positions agree with TRBD2. Unmatched junction bases numbered 2, after V lost 0 bases and J lost 6 bases. Looked up from germline, CDR1 is SGHRS and CDR2 is YFSETQ. CDR3 length equals 14 residues.